A single sample is the source of the 30 T cell receptor beta chains below, sequenced in a study of Ad26.COV2.S vaccination and SARS-CoV-2 variants. Generated by immunoSEQ multiplex PCR, the TCRdb table keeps only in-frame clones and is missing some. Of roughly 300,000 clones listed, roughly 90% are singletons. The treatment denotes: some 20 received Ad26.COV2.S at low or high dose, single or two shots; several received placebo; per-sample allocation not given. The investigators took samples on day 63 after the first vaccine or placebo injection. Sequenced here: peripheral blood, sampled in a trial of Ad26.COV2.S vaccine versus placebo. These receptors were obtained from a person between 18 and 59 years old who received the Ad26.COV2.S COVID-19 vaccine or a placebo.

The chain combines TRBV9 with TRBJ2-7; D is uncertain. V was cut by 0 bases and J by 0 bases, with 13 bases left in between. The CDR3 extends over 16 amino acids. Per germline, CDR1 SGDLS and CDR2 YYNGEE. The CDR3 loop reads CASSVVGPRASYEQYF. DNA for the CDR3: TGTGCCAGCAGCGTAGTCGGTCCCCGGGCCTCCTACGAGCAGTACTTC.

This clone was detected only once. The rearrangement uses TRBV7-9 and TRBJ1-4; D unclear. With 4 bases removed from V and 0 bases from J, the gap between germline ends came to 6 bases. CDR3 size: 14 residues. The germline gives CDR1 SEHNR, CDR2 FQNEAQ (reference sequence). CDR3 in DNA: TGTGCCAGCAGCTGGGATGCAACTAATGAAAAACTGTTTTTT. Its translation: CASSWDATNEKLFF.

This clone was counted between two and nine times. CDR3 sequence: CASSFWAGGETQYF. The CDR3 DNA sequence: TGTGCCAGCAGTTTCTGGGCGGGAGGTGAGACCCAGTACTTC. V usage is TRBV27 and J usage is TRBJ2-5; 8 bases are shared with TRBD2. The CDR3 has 14 amino acids. With V trimmed by 3 bases and J by 5 bases, 5 bases remained unmatched. Per the germline V gene, CDR1 is MNHEY and CDR2 is SMNVEV (reference sequence).

The genes are TRBV27 and TRBJ1-4, with D unclear. CDR3 size: 14 residues. The V and J ends lost 5 bases and 8 bases respectively, with 15 bases between them. From germline, CDR1 is MNHEY and CDR2 SMNVEV (reference sequence). CDR3 sequence reads: CASSTYLGSEKLFF. CDR3 nucleotides: TGTGCCAGCAGTACGTACCTGGGGTCGGAAAAACTGTTTTTT.

The chain recombines TRBV4-3 with TRBJ2-3, with 13 bases identical to TRBD2. This CDR3 spans 16 amino acids. CDR1 and CDR2 from the germline V gene are LGHNA and YSLEER. V dropped 5 bases and J dropped 2; count of bases not matched to a gene: 4. The CDR3 bases are TGCGCCAGCAGCTCGGGACTAGCGGGGCACACAGATACGCAGTATTTT. Translation: CASSSGLAGHTDTQYF.

In its sample, this clone was seen once. The rearrangement joins TRBV4-2 to TRBJ1-4; D not certain. The CDR3 runs 17 residues. Per the germline V gene, CDR1 is LGHNA and CDR2 is YNFKEQ. V was clipped by 0 bases and J by 0 bases, with 11 bases between them. The CDR3 DNA reads TGTGCCAGCAGCCAAGAAAGGTCCGGGGCAACTAATGAAAAACTGTTTTTT. This codes for CASSQERSGATNEKLFF.

This rearrangement joins TRBV24-1 to TRBJ1-2, with D uncertain. V was clipped by 4 bases and J by 2 bases, with 13 bases between them. The germline V gene encodes CDR1 KGHDR and CDR2 SFDVKD. There are 15 residues in the CDR3. The CDR3 DNA sequence: TGTGCCACCAGTGACCCCGGACCGGGGAACTATGGCTACACCTTC. It specifies CATSDPGPGNYGYTF.

The rearrangement joins TRBV30 to TRBJ1-4; the D is unclear. CDR1 is GTSNPN and CDR2 is SVGIG in the germline V gene (reference sequence). The CDR3 runs to 11 residues. Trimming pared 5 bases from V and 4 bases from J, leaving 5 bases between. DNA of the CDR3: TGTGCCTGGGCTTATAATGAAAAACTGTTTTTT. This gives the protein CAWAYNEKLFF.

The chain links TRBV7-2 to TRBJ2-5; D is possibly TRBD2 (7 bases). CDR1 is SGHTA and CDR2 is FQGNSA in the germline V gene. Trimming took 1 base from V and 4 from J, leaving 16 bases between them. The CDR3 is 16 residues long. The CDR3 sequence is CASSLGGAGVRETQYF. The CDR3 bases are TGTGCCAGCAGCTTAGGGGGGGCGGGAGTGCGAGAGACCCAGTACTTC.

The chain links TRBV7-9 to TRBJ1-4, with D perhaps TRBD1 (5 bases). CDR3 length: 15 residues. The germline V gene encodes CDR1 SEHNR and CDR2 FQNEAQ (reference sequence). V lost 2 bases, J lost 5 bases, and 12 bases lay in between. CDR3 sequence reads: CASSLSGDRNEKLFF. For the CDR3, the DNA is TGTGCCAGCAGCTTATCGGGGGACCGCAATGAAAAACTGTTTTTT. The complete variable domain, with remaining parts taken from reference TRBV7-9 and TRBJ1-4, reads DTGVSQNPRHKITKRGQNVTFRCDPISEHNRLYWYRQTLGQGPEFLTYFQNEAQLEKSRLLSDRFSAERPKGSFSTLEIQRTEQGDSAMYLCASSLSGDRNEKLFFGSGTQLSVL.

The chain is built from TRBV24-1 and TRBJ1-2; D unclear. Germline V gene lookup returns CDR1 KGHDR and CDR2 SFDVKD. The CDR3 length is 11 residues. V dropped 4 bases and J dropped 4 bases, with 3 bases sitting between them. CDR3: CATSDPYGYTF. CDR3 bases: TGTGCCACCAGTGACCCCTATGGCTACACCTTC.

This chain connects TRBV2 to TRBJ1-2; D is ambiguous. V gave up 3 bases and J gave up 0 bases, with 8 bases separating them. The CDR3 has 14 amino acids. CDR1 and CDR2 (germline): SNHLY, FYNNEI. The CDR3 here is CASSDTSANYGYTF. CDR3 sequence (DNA): TGTGCCAGCAGTGATACTTCAGCTAACTATGGCTACACCTTC.

The chain joins TRBV27 to TRBJ2-3; D gene ambiguous. Trimming cost V 3 bases and J 4 bases, with 11 bases left between them. CDR3 size: 14 residues. Germline assignment: CDR1 MNHEY and CDR2 SMNVEV (reference sequence). This CDR3 reads CASSLWPGADTQYF. CDR3 DNA: TGTGCCAGCAGTTTGTGGCCAGGTGCAGATACGCAGTATTTT.

About this clone itself: Its ends do not fully match the called genes, so a read error is possible. The CDR3 DNA reads as TGTGCCCGTAGTAGGAGCGGGAGGTGGGAGCAGTTCTTC. Protein: CARSRSGRWEQFF. The genes are TRBV19 and TRBJ2-1; TRBD2 matches 9 bases. The germline gives CDR1 LNHDA, CDR2 SQIVND (reference sequence). This CDR3 spans 13 amino acids. The whole variable domain, remainder taken from reference TRBV19 and TRBJ2-1, is DGGITQSPKYLFRKEGQNVTLSCEQNLNHDAMYWYRQDPGQGLRLIYYSQIVNDFQKGDIAEGYSVSREKKESFPLTVTSAQKNPTAFYLCARSRSGRWEQFFGPGTRLTVL.

Of note for this clone: The sample holds other DNA sequences that translate to the same CDR3. The chain employs TRBV3-1 (or the pseudogene TRBV3-2) and TRBJ2-3; D remains ambiguous. This CDR3 has 12 amino acids. The germline V gene has CDR1 LGHDT and CDR2 YNNKEL (reference sequence). The germline V and J ends were trimmed by 1 base and 4 bases, with 3 bases remaining between them. CDR3 bases: TGTGCCAGCAGCCAAGTTTCAGATACGCAGTATTTT. Its translation: CASSQVSDTQYF.

The chain is built from TRBV19 and TRBJ2-7; 7 bases agree with TRBD2. The length of the CDR3 is 14 residues. Trimming removed 5 bases from V and 0 bases from J; junction bases left unmatched: 4. Per germline, CDR1 LNHDA and CDR2 SQIVND (reference sequence). CDR3 loop: CASSEAGISYEQYF. The CDR3 DNA sequence: TGTGCCAGTAGTGAAGCGGGGATCTCCTACGAGCAGTACTTC.

The chain uses TRBV2 and TRBJ1-2; TRBD1 might be the D (5 bases). CDR1 is SNHLY, CDR2 FYNNEI, per germline. The CDR3 has 15 amino acids. V was cut by 0 bases and J by 4 bases, with 12 bases left in between. The chain's CDR3 is CASSEALRVGYGYTF. The CDR3 DNA follows: TGTGCCAGCAGTGAAGCCCTCAGGGTCGGCTATGGCTACACCTTC.

Only a few counts were recorded for this clone. The chain uses TRBV19 and TRBJ2-1; 9 bases map to TRBD2. The CDR3 has 14 amino acids. J gave up 9 bases and V 8 bases, and 11 bases lay outside the gene matches. The germline gives CDR1 LNHDA, CDR2 SQIVND (reference sequence). CDR3 loop: CASAASGRLGEQFF. The DNA of the CDR3 is TGTGCCAGTGCCGCCAGCGGGAGGTTAGGTGAGCAGTTCTTC.

This clone turned up a few times. The CDR3 DNA follows: TGTGCCAGCAGCTTTCACAGGAGTAACACTGAAGCTTTCTTT. Its protein is CASSFHRSNTEAFF. The chain couples TRBV11-2 to TRBJ1-1; D is possibly TRBD1 (5 bases). Germline lookup yields CDR1 SGHAT and CDR2 FQNNGV. Between the trimmed V and J ends, which lost 3 bases and 2 bases, there was a span of 10 bases. The CDR3 is 14 amino acids.

The chain carries TRBV3-1 (or the pseudogene TRBV3-2) and TRBJ1-5; possibly TRBD1 for D (5 bases). Germline V gene lookup returns CDR1 LGHDT and CDR2 YNNKEL (reference sequence). Trimming cost V 3 bases and J 0 bases, with 9 bases left between them. This CDR3 is 15 amino acids long. Written as DNA, the CDR3 is TGTGCCAGCAGCCAGGGGGACCCTAGCAATCAGCCCCAGCATTTT. Amino acid sequence: CASSQGDPSNQPQHF.

V is TRBV3-1 (or the pseudogene TRBV3-2) and J is TRBJ2-3, with D perhaps given as TRBD1 or TRBD2 (5 bases each). This CDR3 comprises 19 residues. From germline, CDR1 is LGHDT and CDR2 YNNKEL (reference sequence). Trimming shortened V by 0 bases and J by 6 bases, and 25 bases separated the two germline ends. DNA of the CDR3: TGTGCCAGCAGCCAAGATTACCGGGACCCCGGCATGGGTAAGGATACGCAGTATTTT. This gives the protein CASSQDYRDPGMGKDTQYF.

V and J are TRBV6-4 and TRBJ2-3; TRBD2 aligns across 8 bases. The germline V gene has CDR1 MRHNA and CDR2 SNTAGT. The CDR3 has 14 residues. The J segment lost 5 bases and the V segment lost 2 bases, leaving 3 bases of the junction unmatched. The chain's CDR3 is CASSDQAGVDTQYF. The CDR3 bases are TGTGCCAGCAGTGACCAAGCGGGAGTAGATACGCAGTATTTT.

The rearrangement joins TRBV27 to TRBJ2-7, with a weak D call TRBD1 (6 bases). V lost 5 bases and J lost 0, with 14 bases in between. The length of the CDR3 is 15 residues. Germline loops: CDR1 MNHEY, CDR2 SMNVEV (reference sequence). The CDR3 sequence is CASSPRDISSYEQYF. The CDR3 coding sequence is TGTGCCAGCAGTCCCCGGGACATAAGCTCCTACGAGCAGTACTTC.

The chain employs TRBV4-2 and TRBJ2-7, with 10 bases identical to TRBD2. Germline values: CDR1 LGHNA, CDR2 YNFKEQ. The CDR3 has 15 amino acids. Trimming at V came to 5 bases and at J to 1 base, leaving 5 bases not matched to a gene. CDR3 protein: CASSYTSGDSYEQYF. DNA of the CDR3: TGTGCCAGCAGCTACACTAGCGGGGATTCCTACGAGCAGTACTTC.

The chain has TRBV27 and TRBJ2-4, with 9 positions matching TRBD1. The germline gives CDR1 MNHEY, CDR2 SMNVEV (reference sequence). The CDR3 sequence is 16 residues long. With 5 bases clipped from V and 0 bases from J, the junction kept 5 bases outside the gene matches. The CDR3 loop reads CASSQGQGLAKNIQYF. In nucleotides, the CDR3 is TGTGCCAGCAGTCAGGGACAGGGTCTAGCCAAAAACATTCAGTACTTC.

The J gene is TRBJ2-7, the V gene TRBV7-8, with TRBD2 identical over 7 bases. The CDR3 is 14 amino acids. V lost 3 bases to trimming and J lost 5 bases; unmatched junction nucleotides: 7. In germline, CDR1 is SGHVS, CDR2 FQNEAQ. CDR3 sequence (DNA): TGTGCCAGCAGCTTTCCAGGAGCGGGGAACGAGCAGTACTTC. It yields the protein CASSFPGAGNEQYF.

The chain combines TRBV5-4 with TRBJ1-1; D perhaps matches TRBD1 (6 bases). The CDR3 is made up of 14 amino acids. In germline, CDR1 is SGHNT, CDR2 YYREEE (reference sequence). V was clipped by 3 bases and J by 6 bases, with 15 bases between them. The CDR3 spells CASSSAGGQAEAFF. The CDR3 nucleotides are TGTGCCAGCAGCTCTGCGGGGGGACAAGCTGAAGCTTTCTTT.

The chain is built from TRBV6-5 and TRBJ2-6; 9 positions agree with TRBD1. Germline V gene lookup returns CDR1 MNHEY and CDR2 SVGAGI. Unmatched junction bases numbered 1, after V lost 2 bases and J lost 2 bases. The CDR3 is 16 residues long. CDR3 nucleotide sequence: TGTGCCAGCAGTTACCACAGGGGGCCTGGGGCCAACGTCCTGACTTTC. Translation: CASSYHRGPGANVLTF.

V usage is TRBV7-9 and J usage is TRBJ2-5; D is tentatively TRBD1 or TRBD2 (5 bases each). Germline V gives CDR1 SEHNR, CDR2 FQNEAQ (reference sequence). V was pared by 5 bases and J by 1 base, with 17 bases between. The CDR3 contains 16 residues. CDR3 coding DNA: TGTGCCAGCAGCCCCAGAAAGGGACGGACCCAAGAGACCCAGTACTTC. It codes for CASSPRKGRTQETQYF.

V gene TRBV5-1 combines with J gene TRBJ2-2; tentative D call: TRBD2 (6 bases). The V gene lost 0 bases and the J gene lost 5 bases, with 8 bases spanning the gap. The CDR3 is made up of 14 amino acids. The germline CDR1 and CDR2 sequences are SGHRS and YFSETQ. CDR3 amino acids: CASSLARGTGELFF. The DNA of the CDR3 is TGCGCCAGCAGCTTGGCCCGGGGGACCGGGGAGCTGTTTTTT.